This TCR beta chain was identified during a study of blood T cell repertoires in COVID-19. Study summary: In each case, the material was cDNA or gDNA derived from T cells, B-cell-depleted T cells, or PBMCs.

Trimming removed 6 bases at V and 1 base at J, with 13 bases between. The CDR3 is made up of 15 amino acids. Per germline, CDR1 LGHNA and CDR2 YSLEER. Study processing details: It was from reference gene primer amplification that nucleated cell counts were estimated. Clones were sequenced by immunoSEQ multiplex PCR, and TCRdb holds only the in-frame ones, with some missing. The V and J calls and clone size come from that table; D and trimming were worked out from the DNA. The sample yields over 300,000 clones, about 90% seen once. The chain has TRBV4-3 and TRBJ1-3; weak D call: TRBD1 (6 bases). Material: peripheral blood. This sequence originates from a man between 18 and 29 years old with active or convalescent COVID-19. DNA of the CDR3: TGCGCCAGCAGTCAGGGGTATCATTCTGGAAACACCATATATTTT. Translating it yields CASSQGYHSGNTIYF.